What follows describes a single T cell receptor (beta chain). Each CDR3 protein is one row after TCRdb ran MiXCR on the 5' RACE reads. In the table there are around 37,000 distinct CDR3 sequences, around 14% of which are singletons. V was pared by 4 bases and J by 1 base, with 7 bases of the junction left unmatched. The CDR3 has 17 residues. CDR1 and CDR2 from the germline V gene are SGHTA and FQGNSA. This sample is part of a study of neurological immune-mediated disorders. The TCR originated in a woman in her forties or fifties with HTLV-1-associated myelopathy (HAM/TSP). The genes are TRBV7-2 and TRBJ1-5; 10 bases are shared with TRBD1. Sequences were obtained from PBMCs. The CDR3 spells CASSSRTGGSSNQPQHF. The DNA for the CDR3 is TGTGCCAGCAGCTCTCGGACAGGGGGTTCCAGCAATCAGCCCCAGCATTTT. The complete variable domain, with remaining parts taken from reference TRBV7-2 and TRBJ1-5, reads GAGVSQSPSNKVTEKGKDVELRCDPISGHTALYWYRQSLGQGLEFLIYFQGNSAPDKSGLPSDRFSAERTGGSVSTLTIQRTQQEDSAVYLCASSSRTGGSSNQPQHFGDGTRLSIL.